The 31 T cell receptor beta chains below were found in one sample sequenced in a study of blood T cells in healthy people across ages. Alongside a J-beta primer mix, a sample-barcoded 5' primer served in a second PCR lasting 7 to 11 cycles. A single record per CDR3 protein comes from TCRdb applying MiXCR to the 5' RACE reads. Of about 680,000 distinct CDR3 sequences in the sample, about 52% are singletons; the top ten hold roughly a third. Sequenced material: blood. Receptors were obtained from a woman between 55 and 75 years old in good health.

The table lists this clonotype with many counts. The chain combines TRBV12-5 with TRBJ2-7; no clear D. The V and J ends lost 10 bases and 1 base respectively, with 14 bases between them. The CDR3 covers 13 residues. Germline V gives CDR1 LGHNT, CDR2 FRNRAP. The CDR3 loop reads CATQPDGSYEQYF. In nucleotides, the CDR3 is TGTGCTACTCAACCGGACGGATCCTACGAGCAGTACTTC.

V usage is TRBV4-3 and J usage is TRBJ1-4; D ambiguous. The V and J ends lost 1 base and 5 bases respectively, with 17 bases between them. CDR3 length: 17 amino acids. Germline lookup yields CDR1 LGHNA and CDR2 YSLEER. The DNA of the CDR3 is TGCGCCAGCAGCCAAGGCGGTAAACCGGGCCGAAATGAAAAACTGTTTTTT. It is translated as CASSQGGKPGRNEKLFF.

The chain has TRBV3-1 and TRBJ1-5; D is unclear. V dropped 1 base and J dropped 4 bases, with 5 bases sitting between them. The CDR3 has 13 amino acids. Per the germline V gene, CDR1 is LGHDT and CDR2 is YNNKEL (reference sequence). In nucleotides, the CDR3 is TGTGCCAGCAGCCAAGCCTTGAATCAGCCCCAGCATTTT. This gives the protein CASSQALNQPQHF.

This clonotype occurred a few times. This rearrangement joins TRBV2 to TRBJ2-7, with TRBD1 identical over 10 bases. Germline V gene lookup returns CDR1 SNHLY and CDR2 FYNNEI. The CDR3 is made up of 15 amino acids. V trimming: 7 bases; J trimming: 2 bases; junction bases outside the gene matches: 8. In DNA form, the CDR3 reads TGTGCCAGCAACTCGCTTGGACAGGGGGCCTACGAGCAGTACTTC. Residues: CASNSLGQGAYEQYF.

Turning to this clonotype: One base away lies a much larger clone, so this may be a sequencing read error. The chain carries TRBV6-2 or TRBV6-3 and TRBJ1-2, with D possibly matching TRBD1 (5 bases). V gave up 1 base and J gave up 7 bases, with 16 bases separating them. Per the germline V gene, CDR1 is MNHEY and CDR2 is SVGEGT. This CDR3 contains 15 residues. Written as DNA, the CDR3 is TGTGCCAGCAGTTACTTGACAGCGAGTCCATGTGGCTACACCTTC. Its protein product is CASSYLTASPCGYTF.

The DNA of the CDR3 is TGTGCCACTCGGACTAGCGGGAGAGATACGCAGTATTTT. This gives the protein CATRTSGRDTQYF. V gene TRBV27 combines with J gene TRBJ2-3; 13 bases map to TRBD2. Germline lookup yields CDR1 MNHEY and CDR2 SMNVEV (reference sequence). The CDR3 extends over 13 amino acids. After removal of 10 bases from V and 5 bases from J, the junction contained 3 bases not matched to a gene.

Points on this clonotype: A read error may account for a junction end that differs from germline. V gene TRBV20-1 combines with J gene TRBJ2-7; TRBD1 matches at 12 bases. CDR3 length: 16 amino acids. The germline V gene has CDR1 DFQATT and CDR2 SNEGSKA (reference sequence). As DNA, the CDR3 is TGCTGTGCTGGGGGGGACAGGGGGCGTCGTTCCTACGAGCAGTACTTC. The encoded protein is CCAGGDRGRRSYEQYF.

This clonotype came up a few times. CDR3 coding DNA: TGTGCCAGCAGCGTCGGATCTGCCCCCTCCGAGCAGTACTTC. Residues: CASSVGSAPSEQYF. The chain joins TRBV9 to TRBJ2-7; no firm D call. The CDR3 has 14 amino acids. Germline V gene sequence: CDR1 SGDLS, CDR2 YYNGEE. V lost 2 bases and J lost 6, with 15 bases in between. Variable domain in full (rest from reference TRBV9 and TRBJ2-7): DSGVTQTPKHLITATGQRVTLRCSPRSGDLSVYWYQQSLDQGLQFLIQYYNGEERAKGNILERFSAQQFPDLHSELNLSSLELGDSALYFCASSVGSAPSEQYFGPGTRLTVT.

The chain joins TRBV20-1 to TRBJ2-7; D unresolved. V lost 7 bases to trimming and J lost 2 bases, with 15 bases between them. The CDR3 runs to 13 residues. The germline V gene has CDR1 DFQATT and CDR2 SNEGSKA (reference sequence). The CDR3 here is CSDPDVLAYEQYF. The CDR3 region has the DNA TGCAGTGACCCCGACGTATTAGCCTACGAGCAGTACTTC.

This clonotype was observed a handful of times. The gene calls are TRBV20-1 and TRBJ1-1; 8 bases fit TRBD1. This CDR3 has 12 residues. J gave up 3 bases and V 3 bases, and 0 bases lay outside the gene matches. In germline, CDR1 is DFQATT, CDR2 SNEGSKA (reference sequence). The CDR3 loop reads CSARGQDTEAFF. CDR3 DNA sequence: TGCAGTGCTAGGGGACAGGACACTGAAGCTTTCTTT.

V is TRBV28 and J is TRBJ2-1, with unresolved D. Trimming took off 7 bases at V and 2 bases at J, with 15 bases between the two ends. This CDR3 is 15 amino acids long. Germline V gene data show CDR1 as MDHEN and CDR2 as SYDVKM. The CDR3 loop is CASKTTSAPYNEQFF. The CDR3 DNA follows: TGTGCCAGCAAGACGACCTCGGCCCCCTACAATGAGCAGTTCTTC.

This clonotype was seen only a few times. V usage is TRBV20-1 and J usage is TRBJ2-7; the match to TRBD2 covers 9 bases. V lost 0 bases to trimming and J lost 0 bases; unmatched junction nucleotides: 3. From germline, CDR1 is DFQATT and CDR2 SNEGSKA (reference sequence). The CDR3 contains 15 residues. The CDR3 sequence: CSARDLAGSSYEQYF. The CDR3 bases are TGCAGTGCTAGAGATCTAGCGGGGAGCTCCTACGAGCAGTACTTC.

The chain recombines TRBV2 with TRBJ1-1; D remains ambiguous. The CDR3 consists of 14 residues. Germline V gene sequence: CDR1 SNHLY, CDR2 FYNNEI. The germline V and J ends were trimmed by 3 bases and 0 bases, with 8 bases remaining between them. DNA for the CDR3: TGTGCCAGCAGTGACAGGTGGATGAACACTGAAGCTTTCTTT. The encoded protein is CASSDRWMNTEAFF.

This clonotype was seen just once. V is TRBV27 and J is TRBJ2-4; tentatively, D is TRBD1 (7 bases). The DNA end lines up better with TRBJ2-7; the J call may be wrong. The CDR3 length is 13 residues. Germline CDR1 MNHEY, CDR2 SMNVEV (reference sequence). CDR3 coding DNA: TGTGCCAGCAGTTTATCCAGGGGGGACGAGCAGTACTTC. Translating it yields CASSLSRGDEQYF.

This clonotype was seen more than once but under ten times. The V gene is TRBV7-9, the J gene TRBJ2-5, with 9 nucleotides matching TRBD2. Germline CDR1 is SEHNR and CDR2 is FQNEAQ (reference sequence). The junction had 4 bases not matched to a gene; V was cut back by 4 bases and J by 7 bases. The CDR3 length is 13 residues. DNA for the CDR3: TGTGCCAGCAGCTCAGCGGGGGGAGGGACCCAGTACTTC. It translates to CASSSAGGGTQYF. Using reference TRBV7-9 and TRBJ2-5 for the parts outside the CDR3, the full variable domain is DTGVSQNPRHKITKRGQNVTFRCDPISEHNRLYWYRQTLGQGPEFLTYFQNEAQLEKSRLLSDRFSAERPKGSFSTLEIQRTEQGDSAMYLCASSSAGGGTQYFGPGTRLLVL.

The CDR3 DNA is TGTGCCAGTAGGAGGACAGGGTCTAAAAACAATGAGCAGTTCTTC. Its translation: CASRRTGSKNNEQFF. The chain couples TRBV19 to TRBJ2-1, with 8 positions matching TRBD1. Germline lookup yields CDR1 LNHDA and CDR2 SQIVND (reference sequence). V shed 6 bases, J shed 5 bases, and the junction held 9 bases outside the gene matches. The CDR3 consists of 15 residues.

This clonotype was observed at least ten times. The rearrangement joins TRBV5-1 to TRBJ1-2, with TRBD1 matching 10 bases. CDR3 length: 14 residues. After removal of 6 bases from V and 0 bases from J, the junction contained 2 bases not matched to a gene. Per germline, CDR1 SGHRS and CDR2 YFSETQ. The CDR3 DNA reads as TGCGCCAGCACGGGACAGGGGACTAACTATGGCTACACCTTC. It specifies CASTGQGTNYGYTF.

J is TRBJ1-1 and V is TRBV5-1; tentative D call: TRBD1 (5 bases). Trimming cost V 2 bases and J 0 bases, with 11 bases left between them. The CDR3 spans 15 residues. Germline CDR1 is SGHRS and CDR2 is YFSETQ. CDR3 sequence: CASSFSTVMNTEAFF. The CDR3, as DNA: TGCGCCAGCAGCTTCTCGACAGTCATGAACACTGAAGCTTTCTTT.

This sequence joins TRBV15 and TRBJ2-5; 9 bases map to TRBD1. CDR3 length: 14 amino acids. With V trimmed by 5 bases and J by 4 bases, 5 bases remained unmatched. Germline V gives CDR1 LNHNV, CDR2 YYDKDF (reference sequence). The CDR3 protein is CATSPDRGAETQYF. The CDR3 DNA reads TGTGCCACCAGCCCCGACAGGGGGGCAGAGACCCAGTACTTC.

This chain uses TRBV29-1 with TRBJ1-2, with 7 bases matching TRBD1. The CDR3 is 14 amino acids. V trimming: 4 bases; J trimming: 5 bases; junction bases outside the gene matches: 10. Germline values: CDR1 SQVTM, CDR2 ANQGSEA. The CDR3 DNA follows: TGCAGCGTTGGTTCCGGGACAGATTATTATGGCTACACCTTC. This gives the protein CSVGSGTDYYGYTF.

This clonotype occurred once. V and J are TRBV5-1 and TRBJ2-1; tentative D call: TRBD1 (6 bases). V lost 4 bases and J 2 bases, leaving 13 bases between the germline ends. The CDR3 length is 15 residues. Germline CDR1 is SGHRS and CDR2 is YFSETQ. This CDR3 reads CASSRIRDTYNEQFF. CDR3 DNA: TGCGCCAGCAGCCGAATCCGGGACACCTACAATGAGCAGTTCTTC.

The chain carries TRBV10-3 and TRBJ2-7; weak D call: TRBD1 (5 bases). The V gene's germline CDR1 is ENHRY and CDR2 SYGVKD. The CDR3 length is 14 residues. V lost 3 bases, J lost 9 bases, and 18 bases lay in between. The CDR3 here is CAISDDGAANSQYF. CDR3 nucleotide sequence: TGTGCCATCAGTGACGATGGGGCGGCAAACTCGCAGTACTTC.

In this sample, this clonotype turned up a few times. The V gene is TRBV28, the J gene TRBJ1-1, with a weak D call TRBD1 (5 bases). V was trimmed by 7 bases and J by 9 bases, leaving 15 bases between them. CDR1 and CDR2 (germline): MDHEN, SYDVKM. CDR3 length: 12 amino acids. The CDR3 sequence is CASNLQGRKAFF. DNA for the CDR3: TGTGCCAGCAACCTCCAGGGACGAAAAGCTTTCTTT. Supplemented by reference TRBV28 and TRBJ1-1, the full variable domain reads DVKVTQSSRYLVKRTGEKVFLECVQDMDHENMFWYRQDPGLGLRLIYFSYDVKMKEKGDIPEGYSVSREKKERFSLILESASTNQTSMYLCASNLQGRKAFFGQGTRLTVV.

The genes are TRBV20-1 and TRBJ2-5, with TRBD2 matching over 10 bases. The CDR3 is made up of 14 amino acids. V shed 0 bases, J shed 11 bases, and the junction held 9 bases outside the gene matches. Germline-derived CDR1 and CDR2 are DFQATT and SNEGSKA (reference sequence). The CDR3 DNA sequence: TGCAGTGCTAGAGAAGCGGGAGGGGTGGGGGAGCAGTACTTC. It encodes CSAREAGGVGEQYF.

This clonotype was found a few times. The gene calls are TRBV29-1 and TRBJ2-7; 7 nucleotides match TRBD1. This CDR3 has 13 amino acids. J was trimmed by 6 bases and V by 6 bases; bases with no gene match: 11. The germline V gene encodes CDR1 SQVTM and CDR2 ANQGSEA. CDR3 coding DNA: TGCAGCGTAAGGACAGGTTTAGGGGTCGAGCAGTACTTC. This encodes CSVRTGLGVEQYF.

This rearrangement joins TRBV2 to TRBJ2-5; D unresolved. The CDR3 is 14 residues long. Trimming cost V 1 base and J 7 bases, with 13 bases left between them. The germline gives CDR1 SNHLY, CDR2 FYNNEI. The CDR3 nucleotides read TGTGCCAGCAGTGAAGGGTCTTGGGCCGGGACCCAGTACTTC. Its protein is CASSEGSWAGTQYF. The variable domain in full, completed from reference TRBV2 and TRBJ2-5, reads EPEVTQTPSHQVTQMGQEVILRCVPISNHLYFYWYRQILGQKVEFLVSFYNNEISEKSEIFDDQFSVERPDGSNFTLKIRSTKLEDSAMYFCASSEGSWAGTQYFGPGTRLLVL.

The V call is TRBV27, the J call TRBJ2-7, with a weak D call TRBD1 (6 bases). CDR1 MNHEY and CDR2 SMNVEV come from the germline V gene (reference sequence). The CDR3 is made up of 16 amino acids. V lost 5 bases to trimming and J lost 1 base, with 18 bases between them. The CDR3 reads CASSKRDRQFSYEQYF. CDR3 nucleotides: TGTGCCAGCAGTAAACGTGACAGGCAGTTTTCCTACGAGCAGTACTTC.

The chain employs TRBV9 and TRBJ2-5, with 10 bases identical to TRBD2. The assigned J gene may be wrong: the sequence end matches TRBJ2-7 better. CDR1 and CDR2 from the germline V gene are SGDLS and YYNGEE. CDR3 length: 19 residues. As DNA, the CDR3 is TGTGCCAGCAGCGCAGCCTCCGGGACTAGCGACTCCCGCACCTACGAGCAGTACTTC. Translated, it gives CASSAASGTSDSRTYEQYF.

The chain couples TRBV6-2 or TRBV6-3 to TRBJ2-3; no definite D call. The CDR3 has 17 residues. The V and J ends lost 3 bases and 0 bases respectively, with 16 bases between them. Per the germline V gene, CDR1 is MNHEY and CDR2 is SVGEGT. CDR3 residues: CASSYPPSEPSTDTQYF. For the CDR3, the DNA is TGTGCCAGCAGTTATCCCCCCAGCGAACCTAGCACAGATACGCAGTATTTT.

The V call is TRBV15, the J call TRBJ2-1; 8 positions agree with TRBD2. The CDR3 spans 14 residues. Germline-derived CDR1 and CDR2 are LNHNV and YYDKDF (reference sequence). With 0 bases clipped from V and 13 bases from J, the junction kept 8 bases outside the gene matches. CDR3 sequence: CATSRDFDGRAQFF. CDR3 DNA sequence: TGTGCCACCAGCAGAGATTTTGACGGGAGGGCCCAGTTCTTC. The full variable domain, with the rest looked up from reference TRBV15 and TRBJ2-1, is DAMVIQNPRYQVTQFGKPVTLSCSQTLNHNVMYWYQQKSSQAPKLLFHYYDKDFNNEADTPDNFQSRRPNTSFCFLDIRSPGLGDTAMYLCATSRDFDGRAQFFGPGTRLTVL.

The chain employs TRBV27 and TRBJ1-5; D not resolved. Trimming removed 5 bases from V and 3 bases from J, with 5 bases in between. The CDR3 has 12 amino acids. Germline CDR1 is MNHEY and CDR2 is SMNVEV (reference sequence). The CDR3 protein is CASSTTNQPQHF. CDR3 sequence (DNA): TGTGCCAGCAGTACCACCAATCAGCCCCAGCATTTT.